Listed below are T cell receptor beta chains from one sample, sequenced in a study of blood T cell repertoires in COVID-19. Assay: immunoSEQ multiplex PCR; the TCRdb copy retains only in-frame clones and omits some. Seen here are approximately 410,000 clones, 75% to 90% observed once, and the top ten hold under 1.5%. The sequenced sample was peripheral blood. These receptors all come from a woman aged 25 to 39 with active or convalescent COVID-19. Both conserved end residues are part of each CDR3.

v_call	j_call	cdr3_aa
TRBV27	TRBJ2-7	CASSPPGQGSYEQYF
TRBV4-1	TRBJ2-1	CASSQEVSGNEQFF
TRBV5-1	TRBJ2-1	CASSEAGGSYNEQFF
TRBV2	TRBJ2-1	CASSEAVLARKQFF
TRBV10-2	TRBJ1-2	CATQKDSYGYTF
TRBV11-2	TRBJ2-3	CASSLNPGAPLSTDTQYF
TRBV5-6	TRBJ2-1	CASSFLAAYNEQFF
TRBV28	TRBJ2-2	CASLGTSGRSSTGELFF
TRBV5-6	TRBJ2-4	CASSLVRQHLAKNIQYF
TRBV5-6	TRBJ1-5	CASSSRGTASNQPQHF
TRBV7-6	TRBJ1-1	CASSLTGALDTEAFF
TRBV4-1	TRBJ2-3	CASSQEAGSTDTQYF
TRBV6-5	TRBJ2-4	CASSPGTSAPIQYF
TRBV6-1	TRBJ2-5	CASSEVAGETQYF
TRBV24-1	TRBJ1-2	CATSDRTGGGYTF
TRBV6-5	TRBJ1-2	CASSPAGAHYGYTF
TRBV5-4	TRBJ1-1	CASSLVGRGNTEAFF
TRBV3-1/TRBV3-2	TRBJ1-4	CASSHTTATNEKLFF
TRBV6-5	TRBJ2-2	CASSYGTGYDGELFF